This T cell receptor beta chain was obtained from a study of identical twins. Addition of a universal primer site occurred through template switching, and cDNA carried unique molecular identifiers. TCRdb reprocessed the 5' RACE reads via MiXCR and lists one record per CDR3 protein. The repertoire holds 500,000 or so distinct CDR3 sequences, with roughly an eighth as singletons. Study-wide findings and caveats: Excess sharing between twins was weaker in beta out-of-frame sequences.

This clonotype was seen only a few times. As yet, its antigen is unknown. Germline CDR1 is DFQATT and CDR2 is SNEGSKA (reference sequence). The germline V and J ends were trimmed by 4 bases and 3 bases, with 9 bases remaining between them. This CDR3 has 12 amino acids. The sample was also reused in another study, on yellow fever vaccine responses in identical twins.

Input material: CD4+ T cells sorted from blood. The TCR originated in a woman aged 18-29 years in good health. This chain uses TRBV20-1 with TRBJ1-2; D not certain. CDR3 nucleotide sequence: TGCAGTGCTATTTTTCAGGACTATGGCTACACCTTC. It specifies CSAIFQDYGYTF.